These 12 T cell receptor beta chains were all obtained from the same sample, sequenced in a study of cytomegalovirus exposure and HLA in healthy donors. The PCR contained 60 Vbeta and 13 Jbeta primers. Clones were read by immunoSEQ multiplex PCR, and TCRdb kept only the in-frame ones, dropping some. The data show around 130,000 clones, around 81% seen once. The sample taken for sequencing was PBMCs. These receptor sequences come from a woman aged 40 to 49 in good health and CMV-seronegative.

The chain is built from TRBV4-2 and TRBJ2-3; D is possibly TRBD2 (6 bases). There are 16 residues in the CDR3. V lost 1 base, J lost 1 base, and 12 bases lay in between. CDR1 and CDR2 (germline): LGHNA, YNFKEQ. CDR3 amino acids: CASSQVSGAGTDTQYF. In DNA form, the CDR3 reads TGTGCCAGCAGCCAAGTGTCGGGAGCGGGCACAGATACGCAGTATTTT.

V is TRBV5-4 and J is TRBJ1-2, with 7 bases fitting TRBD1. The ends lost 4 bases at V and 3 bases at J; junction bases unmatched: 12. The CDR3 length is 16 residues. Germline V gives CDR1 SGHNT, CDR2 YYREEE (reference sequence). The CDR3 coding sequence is TGTGCCAGCAGCCGGGACAGCTCCCCGATCTACTATGGCTACACCTTC. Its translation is CASSRDSSPIYYGYTF.

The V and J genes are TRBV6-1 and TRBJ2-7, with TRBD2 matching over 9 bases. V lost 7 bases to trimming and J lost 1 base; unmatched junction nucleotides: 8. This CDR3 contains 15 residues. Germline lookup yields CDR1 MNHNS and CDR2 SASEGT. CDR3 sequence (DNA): TGTGCCAGCAACCCTAGCGGGAATCCATCCTACGAGCAGTACTTC. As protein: CASNPSGNPSYEQYF.

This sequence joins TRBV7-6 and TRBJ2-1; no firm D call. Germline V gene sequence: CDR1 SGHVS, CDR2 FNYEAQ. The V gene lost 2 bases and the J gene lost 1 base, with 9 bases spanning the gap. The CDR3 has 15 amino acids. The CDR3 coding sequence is TGTGCCAGCAGCTTAATGGCGGAATCCTACAATGAGCAGTTCTTC. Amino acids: CASSLMAESYNEQFF.

Written as DNA, the CDR3 is TGTGCCAGCAGTTTAGCGGAACTAGGACGCTACGAGCAGTACTTC. Protein product: CASSLAELGRYEQYF. The chain carries TRBV28 and TRBJ2-7, with D possibly being TRBD2 (5 bases). The CDR3 is 15 residues long. V gave up 2 bases and J gave up 3 bases, with 14 bases separating them. The germline V gene has CDR1 MDHEN and CDR2 SYDVKM.

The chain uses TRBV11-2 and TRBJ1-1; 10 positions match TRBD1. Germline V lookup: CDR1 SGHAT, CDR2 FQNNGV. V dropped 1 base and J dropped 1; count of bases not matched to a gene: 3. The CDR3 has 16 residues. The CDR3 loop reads CASSLAGQGGNTEAFF. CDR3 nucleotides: TGTGCCAGCAGCTTAGCTGGACAGGGGGGGAACACTGAAGCTTTCTTT.

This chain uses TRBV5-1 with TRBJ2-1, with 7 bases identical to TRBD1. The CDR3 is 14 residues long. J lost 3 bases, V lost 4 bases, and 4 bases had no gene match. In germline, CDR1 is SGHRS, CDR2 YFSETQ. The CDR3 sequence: CASSVGGDYNEQFF. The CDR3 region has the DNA TGCGCCAGCAGCGTAGGGGGCGACTACAATGAGCAGTTCTTC.

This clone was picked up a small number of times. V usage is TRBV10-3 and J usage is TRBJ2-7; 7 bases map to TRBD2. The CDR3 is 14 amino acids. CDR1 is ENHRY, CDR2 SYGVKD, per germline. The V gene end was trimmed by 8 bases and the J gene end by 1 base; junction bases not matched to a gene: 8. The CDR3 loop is CAIGRAGGSYEQYF. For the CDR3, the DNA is TGTGCCATCGGTCGCGCCGGGGGGTCCTACGAGCAGTACTTC.

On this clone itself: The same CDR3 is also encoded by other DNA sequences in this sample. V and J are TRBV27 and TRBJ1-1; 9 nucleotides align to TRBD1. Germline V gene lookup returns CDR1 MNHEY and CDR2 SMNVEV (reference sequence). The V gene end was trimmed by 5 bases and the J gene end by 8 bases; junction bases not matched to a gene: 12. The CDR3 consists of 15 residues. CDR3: CASSIDRGSATEAFF. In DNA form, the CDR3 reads TGTGCCAGCAGTATAGACAGGGGGTCGGCCACCGAAGCTTTCTTT.

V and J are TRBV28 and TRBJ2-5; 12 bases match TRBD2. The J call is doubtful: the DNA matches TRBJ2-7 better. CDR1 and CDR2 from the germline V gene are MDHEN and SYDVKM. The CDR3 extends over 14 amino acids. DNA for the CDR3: TGTGCCAGCAGCCTACTAGCGGGAGGCTACGAGCAGTACTTC. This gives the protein CASSLLAGGYEQYF.

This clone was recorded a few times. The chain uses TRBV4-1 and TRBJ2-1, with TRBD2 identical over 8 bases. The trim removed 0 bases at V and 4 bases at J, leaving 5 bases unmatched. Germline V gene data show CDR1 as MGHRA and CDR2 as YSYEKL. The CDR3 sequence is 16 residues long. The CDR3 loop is CASSQESAGDYNEQFF. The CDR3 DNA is TGCGCCAGCAGCCAAGAATCAGCGGGGGATTACAATGAGCAGTTCTTC.

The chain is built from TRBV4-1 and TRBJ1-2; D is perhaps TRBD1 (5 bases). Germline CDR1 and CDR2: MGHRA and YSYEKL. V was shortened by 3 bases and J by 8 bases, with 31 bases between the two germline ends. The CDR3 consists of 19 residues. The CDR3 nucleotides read TGCGCCAGCAGCCACCGACTAGGGGCTAGGGAAGGCAAGGTGGGGGGCTACACCTTC. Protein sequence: CASSHRLGAREGKVGGYTF.